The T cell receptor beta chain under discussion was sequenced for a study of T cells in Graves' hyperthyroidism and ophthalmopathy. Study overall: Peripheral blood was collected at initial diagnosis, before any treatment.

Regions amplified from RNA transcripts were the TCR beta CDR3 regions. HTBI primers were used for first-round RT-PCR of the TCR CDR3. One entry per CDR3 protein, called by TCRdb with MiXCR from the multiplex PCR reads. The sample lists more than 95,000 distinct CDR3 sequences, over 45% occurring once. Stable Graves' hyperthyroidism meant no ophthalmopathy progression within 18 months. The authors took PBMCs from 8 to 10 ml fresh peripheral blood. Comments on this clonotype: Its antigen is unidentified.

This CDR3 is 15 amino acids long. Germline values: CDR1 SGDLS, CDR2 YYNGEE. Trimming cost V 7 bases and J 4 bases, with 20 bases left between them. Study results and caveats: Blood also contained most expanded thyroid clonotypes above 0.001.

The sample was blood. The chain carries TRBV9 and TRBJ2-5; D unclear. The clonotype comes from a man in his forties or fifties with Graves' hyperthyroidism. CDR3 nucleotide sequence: TGTGCCAGCTCACCATTCGGCCAAACGGGAGAGACCCAGTACTTC. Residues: CASSPFGQTGETQYF.